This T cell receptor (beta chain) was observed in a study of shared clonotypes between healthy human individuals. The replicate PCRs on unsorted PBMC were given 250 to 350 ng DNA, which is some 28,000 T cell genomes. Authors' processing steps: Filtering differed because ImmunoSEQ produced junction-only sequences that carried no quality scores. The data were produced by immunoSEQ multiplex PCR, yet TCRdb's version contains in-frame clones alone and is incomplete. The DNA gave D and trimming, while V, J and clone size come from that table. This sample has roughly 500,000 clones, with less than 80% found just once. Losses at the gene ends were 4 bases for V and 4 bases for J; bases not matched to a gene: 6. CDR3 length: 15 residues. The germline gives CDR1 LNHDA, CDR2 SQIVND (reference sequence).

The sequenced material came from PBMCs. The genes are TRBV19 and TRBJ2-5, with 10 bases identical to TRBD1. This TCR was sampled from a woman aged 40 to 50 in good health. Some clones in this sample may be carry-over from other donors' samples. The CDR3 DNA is TGTGCCAGTAGTACCGGGACAGGGGTGGGAGAGACCCAGTACTTC. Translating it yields CASSTGTGVGETQYF.